Reported below is one TCR beta chain. No antigen is known for it. This CDR3 is 16 amino acids long. Germline values: CDR1 SGDLS, CDR2 YYNGEE. With V trimmed by 1 base and J by 2 bases, 7 bases remained unmatched. The data stem from a study of CD8 T cells in Susac syndrome. RNA in amounts of roughly 0.45 to 1 ug was reverse transcribed with random hexamers. Across 54 Vbeta and 13 Jbeta, immunoSEQ multiplex PCR amplified TCR beta CDR3. Each CDR3 protein is one row after TCRdb ran MiXCR on the immunoSEQ multiplex PCR reads. In the table there are roughly 120,000 distinct CDR3 sequences, 85% to 95% of which are singletons. Regarding the study as a whole: A relatively small number of individuals underwent TCR sequencing and HLA analysis.

The multiple sclerosis control group consisted of treatment-naive patients whose relapsing-remitting disease, which was either stable or active, fulfilled revised McDonald criteria. Sequencing was done on a sample of CD4+ T cells from PBMCs. The receptor was isolated from a human donor with multiple sclerosis. This sequence joins TRBV9 and TRBJ2-3; 7 bases align to TRBD2. The CDR3 loop is CASSVFSRGVTDTQYF. The CDR3 nucleotides are TGTGCCAGCAGCGTATTCTCCCGGGGGGTCACAGATACGCAGTATTTT.